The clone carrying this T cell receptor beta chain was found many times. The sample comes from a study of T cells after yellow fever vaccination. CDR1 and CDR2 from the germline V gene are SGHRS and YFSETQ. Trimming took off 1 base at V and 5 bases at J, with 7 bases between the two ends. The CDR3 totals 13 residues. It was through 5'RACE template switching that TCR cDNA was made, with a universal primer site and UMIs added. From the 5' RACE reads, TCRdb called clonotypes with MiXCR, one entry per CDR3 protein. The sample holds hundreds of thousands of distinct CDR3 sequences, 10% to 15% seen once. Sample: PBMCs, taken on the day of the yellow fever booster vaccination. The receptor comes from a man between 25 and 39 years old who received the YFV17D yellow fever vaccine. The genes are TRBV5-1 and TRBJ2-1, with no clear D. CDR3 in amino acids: CASSLQANNEQFF. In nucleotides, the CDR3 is TGCGCCAGCAGCTTGCAGGCCAACAATGAGCAGTTCTTC.